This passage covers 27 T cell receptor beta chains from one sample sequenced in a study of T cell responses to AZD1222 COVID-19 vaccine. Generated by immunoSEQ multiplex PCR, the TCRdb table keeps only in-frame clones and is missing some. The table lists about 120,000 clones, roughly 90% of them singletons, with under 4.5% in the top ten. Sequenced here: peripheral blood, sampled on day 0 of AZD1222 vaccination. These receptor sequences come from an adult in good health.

The CDR3 DNA reads as TGTGCCAGCACCAAGGGGTCAGGGTTGAACATTCAGTACTTC. Protein product: CASTKGSGLNIQYF. V gene TRBV7-9 combines with J gene TRBJ2-4, with D possibly matching TRBD1 (5 bases). Trimming left V 7 bases short and J 7 bases short, with 17 bases between. This CDR3 is 14 amino acids long. Looked up from germline, CDR1 is SEHNR and CDR2 is FQNEAQ (reference sequence).

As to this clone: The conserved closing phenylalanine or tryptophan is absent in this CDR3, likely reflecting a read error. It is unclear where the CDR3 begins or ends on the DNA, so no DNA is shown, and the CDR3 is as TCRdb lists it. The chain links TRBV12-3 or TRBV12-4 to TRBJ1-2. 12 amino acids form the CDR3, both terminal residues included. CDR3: CASSVSSKEAAL.

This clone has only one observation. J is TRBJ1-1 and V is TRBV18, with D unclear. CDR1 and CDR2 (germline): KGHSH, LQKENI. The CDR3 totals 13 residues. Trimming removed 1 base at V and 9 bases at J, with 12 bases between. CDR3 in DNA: TGTGCCAGCTCACCACAGGGTATTGAGCAAGCTTTCTTT. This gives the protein CASSPQGIEQAFF.

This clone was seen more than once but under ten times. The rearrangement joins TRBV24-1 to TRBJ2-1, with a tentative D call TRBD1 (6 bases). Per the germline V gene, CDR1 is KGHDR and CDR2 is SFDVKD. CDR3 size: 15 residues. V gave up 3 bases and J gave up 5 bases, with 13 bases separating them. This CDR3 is CATSDPGTPDNEQFF. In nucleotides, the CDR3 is TGTGCCACCAGTGATCCCGGGACACCTGACAATGAGCAGTTCTTC.

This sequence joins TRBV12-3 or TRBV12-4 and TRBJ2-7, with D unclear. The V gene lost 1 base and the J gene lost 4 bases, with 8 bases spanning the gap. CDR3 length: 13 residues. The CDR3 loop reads CASSLVEGYEQYF. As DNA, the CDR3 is TGTGCCAGCAGTTTAGTTGAAGGTTACGAGCAGTACTTC.

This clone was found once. The CDR3 sequence is CASLETALNEKLFF. The CDR3 DNA reads TGTGCCAGTTTGGAGACAGCTCTTAATGAAAAACTGTTTTTT. This chain uses TRBV2 with TRBJ1-4; D might be TRBD1 (5 bases). The CDR3 length is 14 residues. V shed 9 bases and J shed 4 bases, with 15 bases lying between them. CDR1 and CDR2 (germline): SNHLY, FYNNEI.

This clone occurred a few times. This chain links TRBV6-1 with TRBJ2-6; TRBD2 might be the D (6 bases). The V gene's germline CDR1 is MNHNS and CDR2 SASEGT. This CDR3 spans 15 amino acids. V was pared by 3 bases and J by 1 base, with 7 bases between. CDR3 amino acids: CASSEEGSGANVLTF. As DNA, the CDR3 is TGTGCCAGCAGTGAGGAGGGATCTGGGGCCAACGTCCTGACTTTC.

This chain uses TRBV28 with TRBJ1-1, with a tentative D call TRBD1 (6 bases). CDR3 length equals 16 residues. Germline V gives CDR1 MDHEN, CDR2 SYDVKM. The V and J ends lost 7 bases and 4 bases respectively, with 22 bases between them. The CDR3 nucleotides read TGTGCCAGCACCCTGGGTCGGGGGCGGTCGAGCACTGAAGCTTTCTTT. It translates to CASTLGRGRSSTEAFF.

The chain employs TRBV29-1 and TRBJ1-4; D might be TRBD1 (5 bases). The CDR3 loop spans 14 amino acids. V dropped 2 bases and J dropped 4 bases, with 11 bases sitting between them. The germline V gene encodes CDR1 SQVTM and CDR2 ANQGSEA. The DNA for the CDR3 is TGCAGCGTTGAAATCGGGGGGAGTAATGAAAAACTGTTTTTT. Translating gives CSVEIGGSNEKLFF. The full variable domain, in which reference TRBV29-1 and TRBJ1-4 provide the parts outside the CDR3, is SAVISQKPSRDICQRGTSLTIQCQVDSQVTMMFWYRQQPGQSLTLIATANQGSEATYESGFVIDKFPISRPNLTFSTLTVSNMSPEDSSIYLCSVEIGGSNEKLFFGSGTQLSVL.

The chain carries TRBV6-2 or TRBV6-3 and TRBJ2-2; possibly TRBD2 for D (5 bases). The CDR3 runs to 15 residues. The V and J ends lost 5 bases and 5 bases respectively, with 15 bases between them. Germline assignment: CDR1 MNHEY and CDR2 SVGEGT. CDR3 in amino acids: CASSQNRGGTGELFF. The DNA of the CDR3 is TGTGCCAGCAGTCAAAACCGGGGTGGGACCGGGGAGCTGTTTTTT.

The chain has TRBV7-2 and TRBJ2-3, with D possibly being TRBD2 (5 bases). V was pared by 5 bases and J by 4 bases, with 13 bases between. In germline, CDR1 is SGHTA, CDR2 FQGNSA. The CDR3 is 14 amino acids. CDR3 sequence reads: CASSNRRDADTQYF. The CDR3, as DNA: TGTGCCAGCAGCAATAGACGGGATGCAGATACGCAGTATTTT.

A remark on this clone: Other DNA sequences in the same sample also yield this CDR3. The CDR3 DNA reads as TGTGCCATCAGTGACCGCGGGACTGAAGCTTTCTTT. Amino acids: CAISDRGTEAFF. The chain carries TRBV10-3 and TRBJ1-1, with D unclear. V gave up 3 bases and J gave up 5 bases, with 7 bases separating them. Germline CDR1 is ENHRY and CDR2 is SYGVKD. This CDR3 comprises 12 residues.

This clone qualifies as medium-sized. The CDR3 spells CASFDRGGIQPQHF. The DNA for the CDR3 is TGTGCCAGCTTCGACAGGGGCGGAATTCAGCCCCAGCATTTT. This rearrangement joins TRBV19 to TRBJ1-5, with 8 bases that match TRBD1. The trim removed 9 bases at V and 6 bases at J, leaving 10 bases unmatched. Germline-derived CDR1 and CDR2 are LNHDA and SQIVND (reference sequence). The length of the CDR3 is 14 residues.

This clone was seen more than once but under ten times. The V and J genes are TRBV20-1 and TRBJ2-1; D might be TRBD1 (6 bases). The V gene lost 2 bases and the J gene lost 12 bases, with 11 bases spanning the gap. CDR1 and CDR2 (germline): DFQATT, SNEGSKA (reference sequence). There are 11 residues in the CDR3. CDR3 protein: CSARQGQRQFF. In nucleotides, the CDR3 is TGCAGTGCTAGACAGGGACAAAGGCAGTTCTTC.

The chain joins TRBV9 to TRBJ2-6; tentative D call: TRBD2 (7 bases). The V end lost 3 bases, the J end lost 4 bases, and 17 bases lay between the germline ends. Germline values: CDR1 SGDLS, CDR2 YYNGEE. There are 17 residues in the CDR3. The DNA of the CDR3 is TGTGCCAGCAGCGCTTCGGGGCGGGGGACAGGGGCCAACGTCCTGACTTTC. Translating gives CASSASGRGTGANVLTF.

CDR3 in DNA: TGCAGTGCTAGTCTGTGGGGATTTACAGATACGCAGTATTTT. Its translation is CSASLWGFTDTQYF. The rearrangement links TRBV20-1 to TRBJ2-3; D gene uncertain. V was cut by 3 bases and J by 3 bases, with 13 bases left in between. The CDR3 spans 14 residues. CDR1 is DFQATT, CDR2 SNEGSKA, per germline (reference sequence).

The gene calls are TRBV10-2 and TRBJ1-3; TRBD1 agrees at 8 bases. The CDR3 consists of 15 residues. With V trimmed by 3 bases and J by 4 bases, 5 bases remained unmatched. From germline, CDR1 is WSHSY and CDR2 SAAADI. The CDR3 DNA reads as TGCGCCAGCAGTGAAGGACAGGGTAGGGGAAACACCATATATTTT. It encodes CASSEGQGRGNTIYF.

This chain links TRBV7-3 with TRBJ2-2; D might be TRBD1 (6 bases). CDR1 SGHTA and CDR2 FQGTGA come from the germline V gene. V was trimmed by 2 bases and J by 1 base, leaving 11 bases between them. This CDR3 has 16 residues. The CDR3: CASSLYGGVNTGELFF. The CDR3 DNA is TGTGCCAGCAGCTTATATGGGGGCGTGAACACCGGGGAGCTGTTTTTT.

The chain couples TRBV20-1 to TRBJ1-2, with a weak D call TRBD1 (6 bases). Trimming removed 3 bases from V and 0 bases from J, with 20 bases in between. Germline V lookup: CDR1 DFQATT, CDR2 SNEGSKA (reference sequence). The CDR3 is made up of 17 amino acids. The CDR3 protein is CSASSRGAATTNYGYTF. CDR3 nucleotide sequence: TGCAGTGCTAGTTCCCGGGGGGCAGCGACCACTAACTATGGCTACACCTTC.

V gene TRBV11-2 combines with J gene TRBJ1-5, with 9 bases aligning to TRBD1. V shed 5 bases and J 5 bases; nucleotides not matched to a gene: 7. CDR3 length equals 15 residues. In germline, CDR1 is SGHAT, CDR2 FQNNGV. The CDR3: CASSLQTGGDQPQHF. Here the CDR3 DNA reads TGTGCCAGCAGCCTACAGACAGGGGGGGATCAGCCCCAGCATTTT.

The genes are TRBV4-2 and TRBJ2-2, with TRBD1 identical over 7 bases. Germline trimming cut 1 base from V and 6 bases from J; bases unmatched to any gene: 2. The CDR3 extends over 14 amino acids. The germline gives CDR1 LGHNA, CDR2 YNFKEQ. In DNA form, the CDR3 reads TGTGCCAGCAGCCAAGGAGGGGGCTCCGGGGAGCTGTTTTTT. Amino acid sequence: CASSQGGGSGELFF.

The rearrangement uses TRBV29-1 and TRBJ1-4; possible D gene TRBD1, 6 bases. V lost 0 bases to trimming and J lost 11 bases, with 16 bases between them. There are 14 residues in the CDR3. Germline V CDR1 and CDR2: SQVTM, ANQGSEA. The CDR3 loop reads CSVEDGNRVGKLFF. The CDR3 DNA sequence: TGCAGCGTTGAAGATGGTAACAGGGTGGGGAAACTGTTTTTT.

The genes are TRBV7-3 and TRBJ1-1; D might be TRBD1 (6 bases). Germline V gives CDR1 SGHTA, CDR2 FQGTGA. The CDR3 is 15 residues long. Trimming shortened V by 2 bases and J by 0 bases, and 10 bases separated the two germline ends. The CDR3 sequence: CASSLLGAMNTEAFF. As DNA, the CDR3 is TGTGCCAGCAGCTTATTGGGGGCCATGAACACTGAAGCTTTCTTT.

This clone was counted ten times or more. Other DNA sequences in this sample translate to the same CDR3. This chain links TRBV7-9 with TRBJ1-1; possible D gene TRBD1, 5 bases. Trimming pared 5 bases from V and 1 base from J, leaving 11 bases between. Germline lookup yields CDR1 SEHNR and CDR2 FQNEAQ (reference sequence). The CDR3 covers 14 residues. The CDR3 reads CASSPRGANTEAFF. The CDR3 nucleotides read TGTGCCAGCAGCCCCCGCGGGGCGAACACTGAAGCTTTCTTT.

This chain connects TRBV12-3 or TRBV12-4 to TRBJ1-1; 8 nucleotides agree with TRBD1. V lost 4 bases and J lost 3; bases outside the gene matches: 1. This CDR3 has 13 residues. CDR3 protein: CASSYRGYTEAFF. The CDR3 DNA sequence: TGTGCCAGCAGTTACAGGGGGTACACTGAAGCTTTCTTT.

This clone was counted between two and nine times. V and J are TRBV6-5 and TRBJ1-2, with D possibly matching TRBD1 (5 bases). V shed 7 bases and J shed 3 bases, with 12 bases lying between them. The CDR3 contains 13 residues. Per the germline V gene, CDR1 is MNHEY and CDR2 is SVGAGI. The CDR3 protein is CASTGGTHYGYTF. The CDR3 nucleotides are TGTGCCAGCACCGGGGGAACTCACTATGGCTACACCTTC.

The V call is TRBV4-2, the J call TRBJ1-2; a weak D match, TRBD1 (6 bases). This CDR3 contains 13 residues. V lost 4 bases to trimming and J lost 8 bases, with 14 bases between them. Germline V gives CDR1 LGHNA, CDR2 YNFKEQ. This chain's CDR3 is CASSRQNRDGYTF. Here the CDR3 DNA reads TGTGCCAGCAGCCGCCAGAACAGGGACGGCTACACCTTC.